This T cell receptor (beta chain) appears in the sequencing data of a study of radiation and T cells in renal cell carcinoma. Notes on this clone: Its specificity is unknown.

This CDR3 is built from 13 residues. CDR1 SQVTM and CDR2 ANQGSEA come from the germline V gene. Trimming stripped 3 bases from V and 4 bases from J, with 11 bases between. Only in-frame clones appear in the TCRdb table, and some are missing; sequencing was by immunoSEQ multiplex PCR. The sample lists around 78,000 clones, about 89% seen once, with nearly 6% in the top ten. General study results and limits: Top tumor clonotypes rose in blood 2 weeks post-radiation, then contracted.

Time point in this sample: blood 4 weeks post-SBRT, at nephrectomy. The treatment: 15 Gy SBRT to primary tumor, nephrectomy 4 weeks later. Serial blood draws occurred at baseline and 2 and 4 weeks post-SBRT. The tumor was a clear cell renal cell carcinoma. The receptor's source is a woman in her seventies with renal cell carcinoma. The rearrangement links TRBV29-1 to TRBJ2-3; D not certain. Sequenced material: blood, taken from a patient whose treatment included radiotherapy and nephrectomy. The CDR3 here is CSVDNQRSDTQYF. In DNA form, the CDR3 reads TGCAGCGTTGATAACCAGCGATCAGATACGCAGTATTTT.